A selection of T cell receptor beta chains follows, all from one sample in a study of blood T cell repertoires in COVID-19. Clones were sequenced by immunoSEQ multiplex PCR, and TCRdb holds only the in-frame ones, with some missing. The table has over 110,000 clones, 84% seen once. The material sequenced was PBMCs or T cells enriched from blood (not recorded which). The source of these receptors is a man aged 50-59 years in a cohort exposed to, infected with or recovered from COVID-19 (not recorded which). Each CDR3 is given with its conserved first and last residue. D genes are given only for firm matches. The size field is filled for only some rows; it gives once, few, many or a size class.

j_call clone_size d_call v_call cdr3_nt cdr3_aa
TRBJ1-2 NA TRBD1 TRBV18 TGTGCCAGCTCACCCCAGGGGGCGTTTAACTATGGCTACACCTTC CASSPQGAFNYGYTF
TRBJ2-5 NA TRBD2 TRBV5-8 TGTGCCAGCAGCTTGCTGGGGACTAAGGAGCAGACCCAGTACTTC CASSLLGTKEQTQYF
TRBJ2-7 NA NA TRBV29-1 TGCAGCGTTGAAGATCGAGCCTACGAGCAGTACTTC CSVEDRAYEQYF
TRBJ1-6 NA NA TRBV7-2 TGTGCCAGCAGCTTGATGCAGGCCCTTTATAATTCACCCCTCCACTTT CASSLMQALYNSPLHF
TRBJ1-2 once NA TRBV29-1 TGCAGCGTTGAAGACAGGACAGCCTATGGCTACACCTTC CSVEDRTAYGYTF
TRBJ2-1 NA NA TRBV24-1 TGTGCCACCAGTGGAGGTGACCATCTGGATGAGCAGTTCTTC CATSGGDHLDEQFF
TRBJ2-5 NA NA TRBV18 TGTGCCAGCTCACCAACAGGGTTTTCAGAGACCCAGTACTTC CASSPTGFSETQYF
TRBJ1-3 NA NA TRBV30 TGTGCCTGGAGCCCGTACGTGGGCGCTGGAAACACCATATATTTT CAWSPYVGAGNTIYF
TRBJ1-6 once NA TRBV5-1 TGCGCCAGCAGCTTGGTTCCGGGGAGTCGAAATTCACCCCTCCACTTT CASSLVPGSRNSPLHF
TRBJ2-5 NA NA TRBV9 TGTGCCAGCAGCGCCGCTACGCAAGAGACCCAGTACTTC CASSAATQETQYF
TRBJ2-1 NA TRBD1 TRBV6-5 TGTGCCAGCAGAGGGGACAGCTACAATGAGCAGTTCTTC CASRGDSYNEQFF
TRBJ2-7 NA TRBD2 TRBV4-1 TGCGCCAGCAGCCACTCGACTAGCGGGTTGCAGGAGCAGTACTTC CASSHSTSGLQEQYF
TRBJ2-4 few NA TRBV14 TGTGCCAGCAGCCCCGGGGGTCTGGCGGTCAACATTCAGTACTTC CASSPGGLAVNIQYF